This T cell receptor beta chain was identified during a study of blood T cells in healthy people across ages. General study points: A roughly linear age-dependent decrease characterized TCR beta diversity per million T cells. Compared with aged donors, long-lived donors showed fewer expanded clones, suggesting selection. The study found TCR beta diversity correlated strongly with naive T cell percentage.

With a J-beta primer mix and a sample-barcoded 5' primer, a second PCR ran roughly 6 to 12 cycles. TCRdb recomputed calls from the 5' RACE reads with MiXCR, one row per CDR3 protein. The table lists 650,000 to 900,000 distinct CDR3 sequences, 62% of them singletons. A remark on this clonotype: Its cognate antigen is unknown.

The CDR3 length is 14 residues. Looked up from germline, CDR1 is MNHEY and CDR2 is SVGEGT. Trimming removed 6 bases from V and 5 bases from J, with 14 bases in between. The sequence derives from a man aged 25 to 45 in good health. The specimen sequenced was blood. V usage is TRBV6-2 or TRBV6-3 and J usage is TRBJ1-5; no clear D gene. In DNA, the CDR3 is TGTGCCAGCAGCCTAAGACGGACCGATCAGCCCCAGCATTTT. Its protein is CASSLRRTDQPQHF.